These 10 T cell receptor beta chains were sequenced from one sample in a study of CD8 T cells in ankylosing spondylitis (TCRdb year 2017). Libraries came from 5' RACE. The sequencer listed for this sample is Illumina HiSeq 2500. The raw public data were reprocessed by TCRdb itself: fastp quality trimming at Q25, MiXCR clonotype calling, in-frame beta chains only. Rows merge per CDR3 protein into single entries with the most common DNA and genes. In this sample the table shows around 120,000 distinct CDR3 sequences, roughly an eighth of which occur a single time. In total, the top ten clones hold around 3% of the sample. The sequencing input was blood, either unsorted or a sorted T cell fraction (not recorded which). All receptors come from a female donor with ankylosing spondylitis or in good health (not recorded which).

In its sample, this clonotype was seen many times. The rearrangement joins TRBV24-1 to TRBJ2-1; 12 bases match TRBD1. Per germline, CDR1 KGHDR and CDR2 SFDVKD. The CDR3 extends over 16 amino acids. The V and J ends lost 7 bases and 9 bases, in that order; junction bases with no gene match: 12. The CDR3 sequence is CATSHPAGQGASEQFF. In DNA form, the CDR3 reads TGTGCCACCAGCCATCCCGCGGGACAGGGGGCGTCTGAGCAGTTCTTC.

The chain recombines TRBV20-1 with TRBJ2-7; D possibly corresponds to TRBD1 (6 bases). CDR1 DFQATT and CDR2 SNEGSKA come from the germline V gene (reference sequence). There are 14 residues in the CDR3. Deletions cut 1 base from V and 5 bases from J, with 15 bases between. Here the CDR3 reads CSARAGAGAHEQYF. The CDR3 DNA reads as TGCAGTGCTAGAGCTGGGGCAGGGGCTCACGAGCAGTACTTC.

The CDR3 DNA follows: TGTGCCAGCAGTACCGGGACAGCCAAAAACATTCAGTACTTC. Protein sequence: CASSTGTAKNIQYF. V usage is TRBV12-3 or TRBV12-4 and J usage is TRBJ2-4; perhaps D is TRBD1 or TRBD2 (5 bases each). CDR3 length: 14 amino acids. The V end lost 5 bases, the J end lost 0 bases, and 8 bases lay between the germline ends.

Ten or more counts support this clonotype. The J gene is TRBJ2-2, the V gene TRBV3-1; D is perhaps TRBD1 (5 bases). This CDR3 comprises 16 residues. CDR1 is LGHDT, CDR2 YNNKEL, per germline (reference sequence). Trimming shortened V by 4 bases and J by 6 bases, and 18 bases separated the two germline ends. The CDR3: CASSPRPPGLSGELFF. DNA for the CDR3: TGTGCCAGCAGCCCCAGGCCGCCAGGGCTCTCCGGGGAGCTGTTTTTT.

This clonotype was seen more than once but under ten times. The V gene is TRBV5-1, the J gene TRBJ1-5; the D gene is possibly TRBD1 (6 bases). The CDR3 spans 13 residues. V was clipped by 3 bases and J by 7 bases, with 11 bases between them. Germline V CDR1 and CDR2: SGHRS, YFSETQ. The CDR3 protein is CASSYTGKQPQHF. The DNA of the CDR3 is TGCGCCAGCAGCTATACAGGGAAGCAGCCCCAGCATTTT.

The chain carries TRBV6-5 and TRBJ2-3; TRBD2 aligns across 13 bases. CDR3 length equals 18 residues. V was pared by 0 bases and J by 0 bases, with 3 bases of the junction left unmatched. Germline V lookup: CDR1 MNHEY, CDR2 SVGAGI. CDR3 sequence: CASSYSGLAGISTDTQYF. In nucleotides, the CDR3 is TGTGCCAGCAGTTACTCGGGACTAGCGGGGATTAGCACAGATACGCAGTATTTT.

This clonotype has only a few counts. The chain joins TRBV7-9 to TRBJ2-7, with TRBD1 as a possible D gene (7 bases). Germline V CDR1 and CDR2: SEHNR, FQNEAQ (reference sequence). This CDR3 spans 20 amino acids. V gave up 2 bases and J gave up 4 bases, with 30 bases separating them. The CDR3: CASSLIYRGGAAGPSYEQYF. The CDR3 nucleotides are TGTGCCAGCAGCTTAATCTACAGGGGCGGTGCGGCGGGACCGAGTTACGAGCAGTACTTC.

This clonotype has a count of ten or more. The chain uses TRBV28 and TRBJ2-6, with 7 positions matching TRBD1. The germline V gene encodes CDR1 MDHEN and CDR2 SYDVKM. The CDR3 is 15 amino acids. With V trimmed by 6 bases and J by 2 bases, 4 bases remained unmatched. As DNA, the CDR3 is TGTGCCAGCAGAAACGACAGGGCTGGGGCCAACGTCCTGACTTTC. Translation gives CASRNDRAGANVLTF.

The chain links TRBV27 to TRBJ2-7; unclear D gene. With 4 bases removed from V and 3 bases from J, the gap between germline ends came to 10 bases. The CDR3 has 13 residues. Germline V gene data show CDR1 as MNHEY and CDR2 as SMNVEV (reference sequence). Here the CDR3 reads CASSSYPSYEQYF. DNA of the CDR3: TGTGCCAGCAGTTCCTACCCCAGCTACGAGCAGTACTTC.

At least ten counts were recorded for this clonotype. The J gene is TRBJ1-4, the V gene TRBV5-1; 7 bases align to TRBD1. After removal of 4 bases from V and 8 bases from J, the junction contained 5 bases not matched to a gene. The CDR3 totals 13 residues. In germline, CDR1 is SGHRS, CDR2 YFSETQ. The CDR3 sequence is CASSMGQREKLFF. For the CDR3, the DNA is TGCGCCAGCAGCATGGGACAGCGCGAAAAACTGTTTTTT.